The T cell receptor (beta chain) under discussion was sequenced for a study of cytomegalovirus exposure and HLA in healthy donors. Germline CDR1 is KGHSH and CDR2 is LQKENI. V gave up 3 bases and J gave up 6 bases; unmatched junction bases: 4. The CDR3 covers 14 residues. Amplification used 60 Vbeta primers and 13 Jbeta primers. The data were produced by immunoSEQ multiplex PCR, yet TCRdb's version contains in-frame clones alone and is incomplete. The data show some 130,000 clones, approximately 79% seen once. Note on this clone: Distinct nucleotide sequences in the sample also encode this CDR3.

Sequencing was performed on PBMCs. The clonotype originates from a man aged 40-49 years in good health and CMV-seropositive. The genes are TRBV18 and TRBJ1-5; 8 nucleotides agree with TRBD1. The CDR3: CASSPQGAGQPQHF. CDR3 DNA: TGTGCCAGCTCACCGCAGGGGGCTGGTCAGCCCCAGCATTTT.